Each of the 9 T cell receptor beta chains below was sequenced from the same sample in a study of post-analysis software for immune sequencing data. Each TCR beta cDNA library carried unique molecular identifiers. Each CDR3 protein is one row after TCRdb ran MiXCR on the PCR reads. Among about 210,000 distinct CDR3 sequences listed, 25% to 35% were seen once. Study-wide points: In patients, roughly 5 TRBV segments were more frequent than in controls, with TRBV5-6, TRBV5-1 and TRBV20-1 among them.

These receptors' antigens are unknown. Specimen: blood. The receptor source for this set is a girl younger than 18 with multiple sclerosis.

The chain uses TRBV6-2 or TRBV6-3 and TRBJ2-5; 10 bases align to TRBD1. The DNA matches TRBJ2-7 better at its end, which makes the J call doubtful. The CDR3 contains 14 residues. The V gene's germline CDR1 is MNHEY and CDR2 SVGEGT. The CDR3 region is CASRGQGYCYEQYF. As DNA, the CDR3 is TGTGCCAGCAGGGGACAGGGGTATTGCTACGAGCAGTACTTC.

This clonotype has a count of ten or more. The rearrangement links TRBV18 to TRBJ2-5; D is perhaps TRBD1 (6 bases). Trimming pared 2 bases from V and 2 bases from J, leaving 15 bases between. Per the germline V gene, CDR1 is KGHSH and CDR2 is LQKENI. The CDR3 runs 16 residues. The CDR3 is CASSPIGSGQQETQYF. DNA for the CDR3: TGTGCCAGCTCACCAATAGGGTCGGGACAACAAGAGACCCAGTACTTC.

The chain joins TRBV5-1 to TRBJ2-5, with a weak D call TRBD2 (5 bases). The tail of the sequence fits TRBJ2-7 better, so the J call may be wrong. This CDR3 has 14 residues. From germline, CDR1 is SGHRS and CDR2 YFSETQ. The CDR3, as DNA: TGCGCCGGCAAGCCGGCGGGTGTTACCTACGAGCAGTACTTC. Protein: CAGKPAGVTYEQYF.

This clonotype showed up just a few times. The rearrangement links TRBV6-6 to TRBJ1-4, with 10 bases matching TRBD1. V lost 6 bases to trimming and J lost 10 bases; unmatched junction nucleotides: 8. Germline V lookup: CDR1 MNHNY, CDR2 SVGAGI (reference sequence). The CDR3 runs to 14 residues. CDR3 loop: CASRTGTGEGKLFF. In DNA, the CDR3 is TGTGCCAGCAGGACCGGGACAGGGGAAGGAAAACTGTTTTTT.

The J gene is TRBJ2-2, the V gene TRBV5-1, with TRBD1 identical over 9 bases. Per germline, CDR1 SGHRS and CDR2 YFSETQ. Unmatched junction bases numbered 8, after V lost 5 bases and J lost 0 bases. The CDR3 extends over 17 amino acids. CDR3 DNA sequence: TGCGCCAGCAGTCAGGAGGGGACAGGGACGAACACCGGGGAGCTGTTTTTT. Encoded protein: CASSQEGTGTNTGELFF. Complete variable domain (other parts from reference TRBV5-1 and TRBJ2-2): KAGVTQTPRYLIKTRGQQVTLSCSPISGHRSVSWYQQTPGQGLQFLFEYFSETQRNKGNFPGRFSGRQFSNSRSEMNVSTLELGDSALYLCASSQEGTGTNTGELFFGEGSRLTVL.

This clonotype was observed many times. The chain has TRBV29-1 and TRBJ1-5; D is unclear. The CDR3 loop spans 13 amino acids. Between the trimmed V and J ends, which lost 4 bases and 0 bases, there was a span of 7 bases. In germline, CDR1 is SQVTM, CDR2 ANQGSEA. The CDR3 region has the DNA TGCAGCGTTGGCCGGAATAGCAATCAGCCCCAGCATTTT. As protein: CSVGRNSNQPQHF.

The V call is TRBV20-1, the J call TRBJ2-7; D ambiguous. The germline V and J ends were trimmed by 1 base and 3 bases, with 7 bases remaining between them. This CDR3 is 12 amino acids long. Looked up from germline, CDR1 is DFQATT and CDR2 is SNEGSKA (reference sequence). The CDR3 region has the DNA TGCAGTGCTAGAGTTAACAGCTACGAGCAGTACTTC. Residues: CSARVNSYEQYF.

As concerns this clonotype: A much larger clone is a single base away; this may be a read error. The gene calls are TRBV28 and TRBJ1-2; D gene unclear. V was shortened by 8 bases and J by 4 bases, with 8 bases between the two germline ends. The CDR3 extends over 11 amino acids. Germline CDR1 and CDR2: MDHEN and SYDVKM. The CDR3 sequence: CASAAFYGYTF. Written as DNA, the CDR3 is TGTGCCAGCGCAGCGTTCTATGGCTACACCTTC.

The rearrangement links TRBV20-1 to TRBJ1-2, with TRBD1 identical over 9 bases. The J segment lost 5 bases and the V segment lost 5 bases, leaving 9 bases of the junction unmatched. Germline lookup yields CDR1 DFQATT and CDR2 SNEGSKA (reference sequence). This CDR3 is 14 amino acids long. The CDR3 coding sequence is TGCAGTGCTTGGGGGGACAGGGACGGTTATGGCTACACCTTC. Encoded protein: CSAWGDRDGYGYTF.